This paragraph covers one T cell receptor beta chain sequence. Its specific antigen is unknown. No per-base quality is available; no much larger clone lies one base away. The data belong to a study of blood T cell repertoires in COVID-19 (dated by TCRdb to 2020 to 2022). For the study in its entirety: Samples covering the acute and convalescent phases of COVID-19 were provided by collaborators in the United States, Italy and Spain. Where HLA class I and class II types were available, the types were taken from metadata supplied by the sample provider, not from assay-based typing. The repertoires were made available in a free public database intended to serve as a resource for research on the immune response to SARS-CoV-2. Deeply sampled blood TCRbeta repertoires from subjects exposed to, actively infected with, or recovered from COVID-19 were included in the dataset. The prospective study material was composed of cDNA or gDNA derived from T cells, B-cell-depleted T cells, or PBMCs. A de-identified subject ID, COVID-19 status, age in years and sex were almost always included in the sample metadata. The samples were drawn from two sources: the first 160 participants of the ongoing ImmuneRACE study, and 1,254 subjects contributed by 6 global collaborators. What the research found in general, with its limitations: How much clinical and demographic metadata was included differed by source and by participant, and the metadata was provided uncurated.

From cysteine to phenylalanine, the CDR3 is 15 amino acids long. The retained sequence is limited to the CDR3, 45 bases, with the frame set at the first base. The germline V gene sets CDR1 to SNHLY and CDR2 to FYNNEI. Germline trimming amounts to 5 bases on V and 2 bases on J, with 9 as the count of junction bases outside the gene matches. The immunoSEQ Assay, a bias-controlled multiplex PCR, was used to amplify TCRbeta CDR3 regions from genomic DNA. Per the authors' processing: Nucleated cell counts per sample were estimated from amplification of reference gene primers within the assay. Sequence reads were collapsed and filtered to measure the absolute abundance of every unique TCRbeta CDR3 rearrangement. For each sample, productive Simpson clonality was calculated as the square root of Simpson's diversity index across productive rearrangements. Held by TCRdb, this immuneACCESS table contains in-frame sequences only and omits some clones. Under half of the omission traces to an unresolved V gene where checked; the cause of the rest is unknown. V and J calls and clone size are as listed in that table; D and trimming were resolved from the DNA. This sample gives fewer than 350,000 clones in total; over 80% of them show up just once. Of the sample, approximately 4.1% is held by the ten largest clones.

Collaborating institutions collected whole blood in K2EDTA tubes following their own protocols. For TCRbeta analysis, collaborators shipped samples as frozen whole blood, isolated PBMCs, or DNA extracted from either of those sample types. The sample taken for sequencing was peripheral blood. The clonotype originates from a woman aged 45-65 years with active or convalescent COVID-19. Recombination linked TRBV2 to TRBJ2-7; TRBD1 aligns with 7 central bases. The CDR3 here reads CASSSRTGNTYEQYF. The DNA sequence reads TGTGCCAGCAGTAGCCGGACAGGTAATACCTACGAGCAGTACTTC. The reference TRBV2 and TRBJ2-7 proteins fill in what lies around the CDR3, so the full variable domain reads EPEVTQTPSHQVTQMGQEVILRCVPISNHLYFYWYRQILGQKVEFLVSFYNNEISEKSEIFDDQFSVERPDGSNFTLKIRSTKLEDSAMYFCASSSRTGNTYEQYFGPGTRLTVT.